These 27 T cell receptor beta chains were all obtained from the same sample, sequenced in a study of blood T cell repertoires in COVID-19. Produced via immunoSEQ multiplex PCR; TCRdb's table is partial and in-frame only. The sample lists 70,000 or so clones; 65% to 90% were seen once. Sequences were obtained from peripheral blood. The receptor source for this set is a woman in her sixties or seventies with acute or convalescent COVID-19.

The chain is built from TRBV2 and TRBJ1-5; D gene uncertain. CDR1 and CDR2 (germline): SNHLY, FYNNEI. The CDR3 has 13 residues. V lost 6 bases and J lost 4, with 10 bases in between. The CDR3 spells CASREESNQPQHF. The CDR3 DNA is TGTGCCAGCAGGGAGGAGAGTAATCAGCCCCAGCATTTT.

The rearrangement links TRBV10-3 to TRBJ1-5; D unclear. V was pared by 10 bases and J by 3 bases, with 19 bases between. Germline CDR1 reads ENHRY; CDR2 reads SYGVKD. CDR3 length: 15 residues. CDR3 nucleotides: TGTGCCAGCGCACCGGCCGAGGGAGACAATCAGCCCCAGCATTTT. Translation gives CASAPAEGDNQPQHF.

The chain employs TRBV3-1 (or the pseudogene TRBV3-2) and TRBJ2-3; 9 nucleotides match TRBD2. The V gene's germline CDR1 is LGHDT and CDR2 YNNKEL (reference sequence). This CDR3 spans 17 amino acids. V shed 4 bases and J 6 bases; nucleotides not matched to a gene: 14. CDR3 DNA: TGTGCCAGCAGCCGAAGCACACTAGCGGGTGGTGGGGATACGCAGTATTTT. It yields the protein CASSRSTLAGGGDTQYF.

The CDR3 protein is CASSPTSGGSYEQYF. The CDR3 coding sequence is TGTGCCAGCTCGCCGACTAGCGGGGGGTCCTACGAGCAGTACTTC. The V and J genes are TRBV18 and TRBJ2-7; 13 positions agree with TRBD2. The CDR3 extends over 15 amino acids. V lost 6 bases to trimming and J lost 1 base; unmatched junction nucleotides: 3. Germline V lookup: CDR1 KGHSH, CDR2 LQKENI.

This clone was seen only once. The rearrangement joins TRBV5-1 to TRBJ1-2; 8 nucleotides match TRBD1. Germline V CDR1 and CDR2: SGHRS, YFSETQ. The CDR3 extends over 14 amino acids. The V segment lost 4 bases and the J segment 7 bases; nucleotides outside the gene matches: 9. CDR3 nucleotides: TGCGCCAGCAGCATAGATGACAGGGGAGGTGGCTACACCTTC. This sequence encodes CASSIDDRGGGYTF.

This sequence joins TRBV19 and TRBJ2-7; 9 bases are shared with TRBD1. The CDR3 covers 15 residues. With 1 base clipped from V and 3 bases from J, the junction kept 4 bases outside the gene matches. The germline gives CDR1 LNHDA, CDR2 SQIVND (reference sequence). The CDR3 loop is CASSIGGTGNYEQYF. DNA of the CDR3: TGTGCCAGTAGTATAGGCGGGACAGGGAACTACGAGCAGTACTTC.

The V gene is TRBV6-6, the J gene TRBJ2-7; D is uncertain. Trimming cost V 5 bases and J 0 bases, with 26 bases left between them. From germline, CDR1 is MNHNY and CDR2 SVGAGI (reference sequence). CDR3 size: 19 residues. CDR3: CASSPAPPSSPSSSYEQYF. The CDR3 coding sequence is TGTGCCAGCAGTCCCGCCCCCCCGTCCAGTCCCTCCAGCTCCTACGAGCAGTACTTC.

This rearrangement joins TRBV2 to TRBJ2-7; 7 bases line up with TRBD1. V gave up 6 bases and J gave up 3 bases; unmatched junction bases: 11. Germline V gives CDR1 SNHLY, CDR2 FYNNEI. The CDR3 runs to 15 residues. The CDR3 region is CASSRDQGVNYEQYF. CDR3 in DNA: TGTGCCAGCAGCCGCGATCAGGGGGTTAACTACGAGCAGTACTTC.

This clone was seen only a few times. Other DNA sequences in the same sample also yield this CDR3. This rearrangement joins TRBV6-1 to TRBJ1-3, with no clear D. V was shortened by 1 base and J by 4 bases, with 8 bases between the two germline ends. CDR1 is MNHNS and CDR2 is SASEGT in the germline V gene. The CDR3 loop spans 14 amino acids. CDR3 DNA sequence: TGTGCCAGCAGTGAAGGAGGGTTAGGAAACACCATATATTTT. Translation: CASSEGGLGNTIYF.

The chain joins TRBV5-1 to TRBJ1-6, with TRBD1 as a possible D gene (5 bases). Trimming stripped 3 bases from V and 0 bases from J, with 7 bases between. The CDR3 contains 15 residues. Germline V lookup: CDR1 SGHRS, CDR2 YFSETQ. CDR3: CASSSDSSYNSPLHF. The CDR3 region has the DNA TGCGCCAGCAGCTCCGACAGCTCCTATAATTCACCCCTCCACTTT.

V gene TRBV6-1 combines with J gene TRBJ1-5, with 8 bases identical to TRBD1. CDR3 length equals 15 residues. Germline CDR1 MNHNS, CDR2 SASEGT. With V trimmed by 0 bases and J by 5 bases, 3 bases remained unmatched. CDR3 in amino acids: CASSEAQGAHQPQHF. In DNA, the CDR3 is TGTGCCAGCAGTGAAGCTCAGGGGGCCCATCAGCCCCAGCATTTT.

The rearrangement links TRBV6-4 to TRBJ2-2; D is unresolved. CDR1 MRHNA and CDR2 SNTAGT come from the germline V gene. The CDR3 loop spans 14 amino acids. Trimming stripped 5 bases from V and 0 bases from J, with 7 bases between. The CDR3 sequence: CASSPTANTGELFF. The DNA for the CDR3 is TGTGCCAGCAGTCCCACAGCGAACACCGGGGAGCTGTTTTTT.

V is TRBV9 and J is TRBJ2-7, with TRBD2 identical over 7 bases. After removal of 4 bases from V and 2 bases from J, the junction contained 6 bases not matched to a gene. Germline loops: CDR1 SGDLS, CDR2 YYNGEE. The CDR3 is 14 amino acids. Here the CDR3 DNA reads TGTGCCAGCAGCTTGAGGGAGGGCGCCTACGAGCAGTACTTC. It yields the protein CASSLREGAYEQYF.

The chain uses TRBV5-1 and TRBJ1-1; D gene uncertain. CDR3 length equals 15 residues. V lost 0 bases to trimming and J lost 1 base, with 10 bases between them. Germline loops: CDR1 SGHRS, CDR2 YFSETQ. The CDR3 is CASSLAPVSNTEAFF. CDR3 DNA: TGCGCCAGCAGCTTGGCGCCGGTATCGAACACTGAAGCTTTCTTT.

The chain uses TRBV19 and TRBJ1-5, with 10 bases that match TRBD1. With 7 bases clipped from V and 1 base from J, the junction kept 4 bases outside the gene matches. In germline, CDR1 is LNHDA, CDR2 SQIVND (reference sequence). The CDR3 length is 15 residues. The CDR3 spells CASMRTGGSNQPQHF. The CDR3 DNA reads TGTGCCAGTATGAGGACAGGGGGGAGCAATCAGCCCCAGCATTTT.

DNA for the CDR3: TGCAGCGTTGGGGACAGGACCCCTTCGGGCGGCTACACCTTC. Protein: CSVGDRTPSGGYTF. The rearrangement links TRBV29-1 to TRBJ1-2; TRBD1 aligns across 8 bases. Trimming cost V 4 bases and J 8 bases; bases outside gene matches: 12. CDR1 is SQVTM, CDR2 ANQGSEA, per germline. The CDR3 covers 14 residues.

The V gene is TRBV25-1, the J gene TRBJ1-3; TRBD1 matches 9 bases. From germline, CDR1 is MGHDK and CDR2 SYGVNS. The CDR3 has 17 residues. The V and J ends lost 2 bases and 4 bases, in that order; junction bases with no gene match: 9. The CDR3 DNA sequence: TGTGCCAGCAGTGAAGCTACAGGGGGCGCGAGAGGAAACACCATATATTTT. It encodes CASSEATGGARGNTIYF.

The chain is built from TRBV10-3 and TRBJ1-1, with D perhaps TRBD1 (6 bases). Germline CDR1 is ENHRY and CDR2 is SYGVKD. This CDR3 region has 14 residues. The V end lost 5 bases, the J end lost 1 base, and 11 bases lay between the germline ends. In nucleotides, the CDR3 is TGTGCCATCAGTCCGGGACATCAGAACACTGAAGCTTTCTTT. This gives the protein CAISPGHQNTEAFF.

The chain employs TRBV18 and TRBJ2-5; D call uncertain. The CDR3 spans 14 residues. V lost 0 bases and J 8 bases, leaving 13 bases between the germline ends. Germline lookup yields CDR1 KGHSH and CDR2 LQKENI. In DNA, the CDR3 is TGTGCCAGCTCACCACCGGGCCAAAAGGATACCCAGTACTTC. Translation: CASSPPGQKDTQYF.

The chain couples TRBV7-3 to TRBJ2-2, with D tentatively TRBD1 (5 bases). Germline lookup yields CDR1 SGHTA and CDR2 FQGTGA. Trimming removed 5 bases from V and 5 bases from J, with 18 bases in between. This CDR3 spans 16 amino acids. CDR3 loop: CASSPAAGLKTGELFF. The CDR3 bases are TGTGCCAGCAGCCCGGCGGCAGGGCTAAAGACCGGGGAGCTGTTTTTT.

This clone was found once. In DNA, the CDR3 is TGCGCCAGCAGCTTGGATGGGGGCGACTATGGCTACACCTTC. It translates to CASSLDGGDYGYTF. This rearrangement joins TRBV5-1 to TRBJ1-2; TRBD1 is a possible D gene (6 bases). Germline loops: CDR1 SGHRS, CDR2 YFSETQ. V was clipped by 0 bases and J by 3 bases, with 9 bases between them. The CDR3 loop spans 14 amino acids.

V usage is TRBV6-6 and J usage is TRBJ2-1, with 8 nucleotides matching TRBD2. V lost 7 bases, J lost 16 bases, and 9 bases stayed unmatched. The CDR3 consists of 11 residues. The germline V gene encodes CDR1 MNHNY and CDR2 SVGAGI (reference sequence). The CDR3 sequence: CASNGGAINFF. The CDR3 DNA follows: TGTGCCAGCAACGGGGGGGCCATTAATTTCTTC.

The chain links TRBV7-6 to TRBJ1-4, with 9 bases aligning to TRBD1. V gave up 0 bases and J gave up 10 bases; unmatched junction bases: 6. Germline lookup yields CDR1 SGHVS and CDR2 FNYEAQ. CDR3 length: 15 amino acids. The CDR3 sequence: CASSLAPDRGGKLFF. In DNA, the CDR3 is TGTGCCAGCAGCTTAGCCCCGGACAGGGGTGGAAAACTGTTTTTT.

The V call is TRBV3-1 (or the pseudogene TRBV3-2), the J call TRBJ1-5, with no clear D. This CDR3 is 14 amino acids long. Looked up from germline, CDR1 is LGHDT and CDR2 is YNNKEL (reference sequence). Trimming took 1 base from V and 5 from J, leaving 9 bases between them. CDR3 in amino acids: CASSQAPSDQPQHF. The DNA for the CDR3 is TGTGCCAGCAGCCAAGCTCCGTCGGATCAGCCCCAGCATTTT.

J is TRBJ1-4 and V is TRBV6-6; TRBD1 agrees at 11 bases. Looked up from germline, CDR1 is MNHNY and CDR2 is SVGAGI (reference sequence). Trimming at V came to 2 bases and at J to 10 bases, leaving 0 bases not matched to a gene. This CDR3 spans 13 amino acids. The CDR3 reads CASSYGTGGKLFF. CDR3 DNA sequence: TGTGCCAGCAGTTACGGGACAGGGGGAAAACTGTTTTTT.

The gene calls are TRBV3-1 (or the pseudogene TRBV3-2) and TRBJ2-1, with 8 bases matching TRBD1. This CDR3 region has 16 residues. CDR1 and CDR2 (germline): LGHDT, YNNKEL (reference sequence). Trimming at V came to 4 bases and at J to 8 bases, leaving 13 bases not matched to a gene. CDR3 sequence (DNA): TGTGCCAGCAGCCCTAACAGACGGGCAGGGGGCTATGAGCAGTTCTTC. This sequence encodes CASSPNRRAGGYEQFF.

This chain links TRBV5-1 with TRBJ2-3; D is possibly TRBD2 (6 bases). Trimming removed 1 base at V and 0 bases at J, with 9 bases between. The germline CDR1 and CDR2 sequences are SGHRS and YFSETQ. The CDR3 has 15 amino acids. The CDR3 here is CASSLYRGSTDTQYF. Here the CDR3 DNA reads TGCGCCAGCAGCTTGTATCGGGGGAGCACAGATACGCAGTATTTT.